The clone carrying this TCR beta chain came up many times. These data are taken from a study of blood T cells in healthy people across ages. CDR1 SGHRS and CDR2 YFSETQ come from the germline V gene. The CDR3 runs 15 residues. The V segment lost 2 bases and the J segment 8 bases; nucleotides outside the gene matches: 9. Alongside a J-beta primer mix, a sample-barcoded 5' primer served in a second PCR lasting 7 to 11 cycles. TCRdb re-derived calls from the 5' RACE reads in MiXCR, one entry per CDR3 protein. The data show fewer than 800,000 distinct CDR3 sequences, around a quarter seen once. These same data were also listed under a study on T cells of mothers and their children. That work contributes: Donors were three healthy Caucasian mothers and their six children. RNA extracted was entirely used for cDNA synthesis, approximately 1.5 ug per 15 ul.

The specimen was blood. The source is a boy aged 5-17 years in good health. The V gene is TRBV5-1, the J gene TRBJ1-4; 7 nucleotides match TRBD1. The CDR3 DNA reads as TGCGCCAGCAGCTTACAGGGGAGCGGAGGCGAAAAACTGTTTTTT. It translates to CASSLQGSGGEKLFF.